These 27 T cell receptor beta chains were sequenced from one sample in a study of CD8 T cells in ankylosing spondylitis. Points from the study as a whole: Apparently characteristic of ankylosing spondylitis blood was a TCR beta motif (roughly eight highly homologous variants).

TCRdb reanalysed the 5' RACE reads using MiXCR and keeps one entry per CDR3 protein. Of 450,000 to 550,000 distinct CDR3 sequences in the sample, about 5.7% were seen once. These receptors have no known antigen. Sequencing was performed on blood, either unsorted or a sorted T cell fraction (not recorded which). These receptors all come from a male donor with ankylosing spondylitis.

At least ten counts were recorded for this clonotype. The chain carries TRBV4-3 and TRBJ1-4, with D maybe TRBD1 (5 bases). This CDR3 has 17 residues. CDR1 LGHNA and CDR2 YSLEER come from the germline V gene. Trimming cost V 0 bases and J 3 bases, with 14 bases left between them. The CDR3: CASSQDPRASSNEKLFF. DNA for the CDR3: TGCGCCAGCAGCCAAGATCCCAGGGCGTCCTCTAATGAAAAACTGTTTTTT.

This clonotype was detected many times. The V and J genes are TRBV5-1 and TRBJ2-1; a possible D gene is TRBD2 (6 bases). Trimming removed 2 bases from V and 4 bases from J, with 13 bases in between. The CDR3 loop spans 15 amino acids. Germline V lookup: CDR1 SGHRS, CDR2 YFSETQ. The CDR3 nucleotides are TGCGCCAGCAGCTTCCAGGGAGGCCCTTACAATGAGCAGTTCTTC. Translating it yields CASSFQGGPYNEQFF. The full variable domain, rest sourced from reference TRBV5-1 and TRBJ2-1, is KAGVTQTPRYLIKTRGQQVTLSCSPISGHRSVSWYQQTPGQGLQFLFEYFSETQRNKGNFPGRFSGRQFSNSRSEMNVSTLELGDSALYLCASSFQGGPYNEQFFGPGTRLTVL.

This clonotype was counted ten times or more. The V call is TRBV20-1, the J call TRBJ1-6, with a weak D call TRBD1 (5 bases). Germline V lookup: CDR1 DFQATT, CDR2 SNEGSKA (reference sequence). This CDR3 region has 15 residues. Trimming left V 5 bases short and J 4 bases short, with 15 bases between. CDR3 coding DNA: TGCAGTGCTCCGACAGTTAGGGGTTATAATTCACCCCTCCACTTT. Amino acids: CSAPTVRGYNSPLHF.

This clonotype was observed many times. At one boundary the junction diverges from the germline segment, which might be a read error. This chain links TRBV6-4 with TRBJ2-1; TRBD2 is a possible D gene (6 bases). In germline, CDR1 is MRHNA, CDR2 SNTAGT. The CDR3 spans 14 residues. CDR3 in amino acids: CASSETAGYSGLIF. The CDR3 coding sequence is TGTGCCAGCAGTGAGACTGCGGGGTATTCTGGACTCATCTTC.

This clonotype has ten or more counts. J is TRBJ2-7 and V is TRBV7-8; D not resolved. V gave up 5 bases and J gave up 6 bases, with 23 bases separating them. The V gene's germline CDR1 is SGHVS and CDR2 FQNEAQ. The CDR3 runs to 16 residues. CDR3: CASSLLLGPARGEQYF. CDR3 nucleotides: TGTGCCAGCAGCCTACTATTAGGCCCCGCTCGTGGCGAGCAGTACTTC.

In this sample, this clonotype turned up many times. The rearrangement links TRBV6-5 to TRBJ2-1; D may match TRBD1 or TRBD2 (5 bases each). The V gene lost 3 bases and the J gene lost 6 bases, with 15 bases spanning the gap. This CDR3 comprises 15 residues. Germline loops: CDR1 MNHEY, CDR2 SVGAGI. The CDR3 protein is CASSYSGPPSNEQFF. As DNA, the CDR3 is TGTGCCAGCAGTTATTCGGGACCCCCTTCCAATGAGCAGTTCTTC.

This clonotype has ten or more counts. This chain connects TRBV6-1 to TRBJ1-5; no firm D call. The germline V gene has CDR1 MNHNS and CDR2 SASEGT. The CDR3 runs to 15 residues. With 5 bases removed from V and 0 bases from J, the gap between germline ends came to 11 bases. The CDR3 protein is CASSPGRYSNQPQHF. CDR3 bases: TGTGCCAGCAGTCCCGGCAGATATAGCAATCAGCCCCAGCATTTT.

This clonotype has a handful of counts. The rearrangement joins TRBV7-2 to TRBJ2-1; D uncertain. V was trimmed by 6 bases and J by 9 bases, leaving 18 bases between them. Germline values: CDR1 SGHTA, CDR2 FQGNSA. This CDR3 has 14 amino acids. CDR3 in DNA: TGTGCCAGCAGTTACTATATAGGCGCTCGTGAGCAGTTCTTC. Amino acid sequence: CASSYYIGAREQFF.

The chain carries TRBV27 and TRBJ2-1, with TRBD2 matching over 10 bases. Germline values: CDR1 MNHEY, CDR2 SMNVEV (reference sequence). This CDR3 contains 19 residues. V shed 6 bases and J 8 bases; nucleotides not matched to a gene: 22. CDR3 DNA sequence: TGTGCCAGCAGGTTAGGTTACAGCGGGGGGGCCCAGTTCGTCGATGAGCAGTTCTTC. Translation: CASRLGYSGGAQFVDEQFF.

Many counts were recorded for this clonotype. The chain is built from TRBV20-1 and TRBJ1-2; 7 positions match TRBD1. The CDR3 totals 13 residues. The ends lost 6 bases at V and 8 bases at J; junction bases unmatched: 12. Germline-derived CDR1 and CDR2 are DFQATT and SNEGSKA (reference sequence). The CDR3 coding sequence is TGCAGTGCACATACAGGGGATCGTCGAGGCTACACCTTC. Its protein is CSAHTGDRRGYTF.

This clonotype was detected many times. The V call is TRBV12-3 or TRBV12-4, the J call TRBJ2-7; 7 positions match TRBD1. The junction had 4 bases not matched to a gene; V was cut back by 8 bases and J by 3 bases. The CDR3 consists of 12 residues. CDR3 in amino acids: CASSTGNYEQYF. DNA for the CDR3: TGTGCCAGCTCGACAGGGAACTACGAGCAGTACTTC.

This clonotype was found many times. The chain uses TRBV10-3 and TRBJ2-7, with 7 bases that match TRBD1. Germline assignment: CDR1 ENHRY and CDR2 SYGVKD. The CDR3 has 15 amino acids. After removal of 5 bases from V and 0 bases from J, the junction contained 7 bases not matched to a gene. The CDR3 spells CAISLTGPSSYEQYF. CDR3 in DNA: TGTGCCATCAGTTTGACAGGGCCGAGCTCCTACGAGCAGTACTTC.

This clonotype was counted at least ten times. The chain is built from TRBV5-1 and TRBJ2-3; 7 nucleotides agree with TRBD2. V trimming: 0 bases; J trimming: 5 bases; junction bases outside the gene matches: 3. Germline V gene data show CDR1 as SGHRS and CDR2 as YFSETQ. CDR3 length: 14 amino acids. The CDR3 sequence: CASSLGLAEDTQYF. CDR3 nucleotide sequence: TGCGCCAGCAGCTTGGGACTAGCTGAAGATACGCAGTATTTT.

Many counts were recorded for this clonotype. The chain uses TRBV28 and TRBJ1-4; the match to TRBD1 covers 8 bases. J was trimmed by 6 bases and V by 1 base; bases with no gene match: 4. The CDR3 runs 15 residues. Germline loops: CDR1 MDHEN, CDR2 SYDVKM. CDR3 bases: TGTGCCAGCAGTTTATCGGGACAGGACCATGAAAAACTGTTTTTT. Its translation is CASSLSGQDHEKLFF.

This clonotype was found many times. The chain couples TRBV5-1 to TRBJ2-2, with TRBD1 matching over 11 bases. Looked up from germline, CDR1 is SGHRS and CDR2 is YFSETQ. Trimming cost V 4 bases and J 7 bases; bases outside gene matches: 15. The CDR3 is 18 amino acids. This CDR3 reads CASSTRTGGFGSSGELFF. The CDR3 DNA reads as TGCGCCAGCAGCACCCGGACAGGGGGCTTTGGGTCCAGCGGGGAGCTGTTTTTT. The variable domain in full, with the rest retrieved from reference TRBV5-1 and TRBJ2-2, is KAGVTQTPRYLIKTRGQQVTLSCSPISGHRSVSWYQQTPGQGLQFLFEYFSETQRNKGNFPGRFSGRQFSNSRSEMNVSTLELGDSALYLCASSTRTGGFGSSGELFFGEGSRLTVL.

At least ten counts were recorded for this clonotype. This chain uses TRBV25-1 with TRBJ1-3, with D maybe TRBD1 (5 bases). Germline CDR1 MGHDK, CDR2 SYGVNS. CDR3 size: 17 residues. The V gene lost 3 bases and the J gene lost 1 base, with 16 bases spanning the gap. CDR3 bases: TGTGCCAGCAGTGACTCGTATGCAGGGCAGTCTGGAAACACCATATATTTT. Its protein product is CASSDSYAGQSGNTIYF.

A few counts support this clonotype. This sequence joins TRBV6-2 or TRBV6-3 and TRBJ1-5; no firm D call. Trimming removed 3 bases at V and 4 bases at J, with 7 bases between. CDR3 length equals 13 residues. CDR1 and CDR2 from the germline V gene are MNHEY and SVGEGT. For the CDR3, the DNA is TGTGCCAGCAGTTATACGGAGAATCAGCCCCAGCATTTT. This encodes CASSYTENQPQHF.

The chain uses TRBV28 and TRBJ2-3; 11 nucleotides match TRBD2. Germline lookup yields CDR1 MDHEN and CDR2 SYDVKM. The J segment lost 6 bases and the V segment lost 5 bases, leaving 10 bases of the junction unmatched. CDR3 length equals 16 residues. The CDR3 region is CASSTSGTSGWDTQYF. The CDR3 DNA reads TGTGCCAGCAGTACCTCCGGGACTAGCGGATGGGATACGCAGTATTTT.

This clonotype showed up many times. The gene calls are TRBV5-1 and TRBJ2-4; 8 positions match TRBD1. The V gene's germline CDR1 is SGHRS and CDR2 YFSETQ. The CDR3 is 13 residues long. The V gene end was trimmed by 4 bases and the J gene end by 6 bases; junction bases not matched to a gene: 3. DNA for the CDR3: TGCGCCAGCAGCCCTGACAGGGGAAACATTCAGTACTTC. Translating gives CASSPDRGNIQYF.

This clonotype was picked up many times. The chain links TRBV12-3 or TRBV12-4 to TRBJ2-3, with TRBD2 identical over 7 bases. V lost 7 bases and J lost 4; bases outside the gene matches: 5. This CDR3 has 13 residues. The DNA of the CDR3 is TGTGCCAGCACCAGACTAGCCGCAGATACGCAGTATTTT. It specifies CASTRLAADTQYF.

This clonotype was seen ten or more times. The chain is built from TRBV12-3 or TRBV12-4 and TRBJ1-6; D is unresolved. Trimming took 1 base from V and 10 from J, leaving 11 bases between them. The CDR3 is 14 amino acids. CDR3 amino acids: CASSLGWKGSPLHF. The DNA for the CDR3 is TGTGCCAGCAGTTTAGGGTGGAAAGGATCACCCCTCCACTTT.

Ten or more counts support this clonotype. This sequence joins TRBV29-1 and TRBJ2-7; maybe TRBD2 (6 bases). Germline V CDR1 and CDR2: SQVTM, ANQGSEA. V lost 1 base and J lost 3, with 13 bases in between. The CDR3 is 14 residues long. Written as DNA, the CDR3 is TGCAGCGTTGAAGGGGCGGGGATGGACTACGAGCAGTACTTC. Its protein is CSVEGAGMDYEQYF.

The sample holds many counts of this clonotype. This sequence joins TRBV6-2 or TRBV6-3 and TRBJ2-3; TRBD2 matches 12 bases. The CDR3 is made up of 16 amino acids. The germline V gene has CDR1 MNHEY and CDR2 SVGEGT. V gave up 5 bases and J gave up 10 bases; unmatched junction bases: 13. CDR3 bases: TGTGCCAGCAGTCCGGCCGGGACTAGCGGGCGTAGAGCGCAGTATTTT. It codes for CASSPAGTSGRRAQYF.

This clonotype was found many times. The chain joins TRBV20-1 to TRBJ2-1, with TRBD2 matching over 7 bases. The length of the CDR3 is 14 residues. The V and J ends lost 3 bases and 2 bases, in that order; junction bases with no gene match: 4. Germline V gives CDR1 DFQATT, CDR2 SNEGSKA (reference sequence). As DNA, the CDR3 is TGCAGTGCTAGCTGGCTAGCGGCCTACAATGAGCAGTTCTTC. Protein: CSASWLAAYNEQFF.

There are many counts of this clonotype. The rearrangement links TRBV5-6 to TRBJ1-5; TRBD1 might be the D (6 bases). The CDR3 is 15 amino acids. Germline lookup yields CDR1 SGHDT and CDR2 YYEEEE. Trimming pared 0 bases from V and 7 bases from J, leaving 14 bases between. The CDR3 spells CASSLGDRNYQPQHF. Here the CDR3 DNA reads TGTGCCAGCAGCTTGGGAGACAGGAATTACCAGCCCCAGCATTTT.

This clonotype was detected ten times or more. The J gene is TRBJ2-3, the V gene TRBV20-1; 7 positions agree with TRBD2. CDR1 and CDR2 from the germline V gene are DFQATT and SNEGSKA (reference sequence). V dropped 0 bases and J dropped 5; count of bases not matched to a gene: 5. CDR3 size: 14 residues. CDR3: CSARDLGEGDTQYF. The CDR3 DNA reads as TGCAGTGCTAGAGATCTCGGGGAGGGAGATACGCAGTATTTT.

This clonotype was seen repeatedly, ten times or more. CDR3 DNA: TGTGCCTGCCGAGGACAGGGGGGAGTGGGGACCCAGTACTTC. Translation: CACRGQGGVGTQYF. V gene TRBV2 combines with J gene TRBJ2-5; 10 bases line up with TRBD1. V lost 11 bases, J lost 7 bases, and 13 bases stayed unmatched. CDR3 length equals 14 residues. Germline V gene sequence: CDR1 SNHLY, CDR2 FYNNEI.